The TCR beta chain described here comes from a study of blood T cells in healthy people across ages. Study findings and constraints: Older individuals had lower TCR beta diversity per million T cells (the decline was roughly linear).

Each donor's blood draw was approximately 10 milliliters of peripheral blood. Note on this clonotype: Its cognate antigen is unknown.

It was with a sample-barcoded 5' primer and a J-beta primer mix that a second PCR of roughly 7 to 11 cycles was run. Each cDNA molecule was tagged by a template-switch adaptor with 12 random nucleotides. Using its own MiXCR run on the 5' RACE reads, TCRdb lists one record per CDR3 protein. This sample has about 1,600,000 distinct CDR3 sequences; about 40% occur once, and the top ten carry around 8%. The CDR3 is 15 amino acids. The germline V gene encodes CDR1 MGHRA and CDR2 YSYEKL. Trimming took off 2 bases at V and 3 bases at J, with 13 bases between the two ends. The chain joins TRBV4-1 to TRBJ2-5; a weak D match, TRBD1 (6 bases). The clonotype was recovered from a woman aged 18-29 years in good health. The sequenced sample consisted of blood. Written as DNA, the CDR3 is TGCGCCAGCAGCCAAACAGGGAACGAGGAAGAGACCCAGTACTTC. Residues: CASSQTGNEEETQYF.